The sequence of this TCR beta chain was determined in a study of T cells after yellow fever vaccination. With regard to this clonotype: Its antigen is undetermined.

Study-level findings and limits: Abundant clonotypes from the bulk population could contaminate FACS-sorted repertoires.

MiXCR, run by TCRdb on the 5' RACE reads, gives a single entry per CDR3 protein. Of hundreds of thousands of distinct CDR3 sequences in the sample, 9% to 15% were seen once. Germline-derived CDR1 and CDR2 are SGHAT and FQNNGV. CDR3 size: 12 residues. V shed 5 bases and J shed 5 bases, with 9 bases lying between them. V is TRBV11-2 and J is TRBJ1-1; D unclear. This TCR was sampled from a man younger than 40 who received the YFV17D yellow fever vaccine. The sequenced sample was PBMCs, obtained on the day of the yellow fever booster vaccination. The CDR3 protein is CASSPGRTEAFF. DNA of the CDR3: TGTGCCAGCAGCCCAGGTCGGACTGAAGCTTTCTTT.